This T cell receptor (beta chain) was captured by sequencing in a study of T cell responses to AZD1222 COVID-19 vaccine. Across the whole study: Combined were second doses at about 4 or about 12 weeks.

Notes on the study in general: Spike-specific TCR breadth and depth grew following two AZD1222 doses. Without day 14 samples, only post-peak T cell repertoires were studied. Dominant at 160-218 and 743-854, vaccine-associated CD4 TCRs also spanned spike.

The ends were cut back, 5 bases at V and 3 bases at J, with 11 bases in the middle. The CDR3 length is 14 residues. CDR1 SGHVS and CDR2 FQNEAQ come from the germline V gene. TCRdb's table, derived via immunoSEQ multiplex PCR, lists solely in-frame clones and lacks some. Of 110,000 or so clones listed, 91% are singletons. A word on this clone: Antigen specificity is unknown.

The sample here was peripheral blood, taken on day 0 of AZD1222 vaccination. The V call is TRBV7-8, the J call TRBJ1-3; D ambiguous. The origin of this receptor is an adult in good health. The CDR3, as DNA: TGTGCCAGCAGCCTCGGGGTGGTTGGAAACACCATATATTTT. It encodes CASSLGVVGNTIYF.